This T cell receptor (beta chain) was retrieved from a study of blood T cell repertoires in COVID-19 (TCRdb year 2020). About the investigation overall: Collaborator samples came from the United States, Italy and Spain and covered acute and convalescent phases of COVID-19. The prospective study material was composed of cDNA or gDNA derived from T cells, B-cell-depleted T cells, or PBMCs. Subjects who had been exposed to COVID-19, were actively infected with it, or had recovered from it provided the deeply sampled blood TCRbeta repertoires that made up the dataset. The repertoires were made available in a free public database intended to serve as a resource for research on the immune response to SARS-CoV-2. Samples were obtained from the ongoing ImmuneRACE study (first 160 participants) and from approximately 1,200 subjects provided by 6 global collaborators. Sample metadata almost always included a de-identified subject ID, COVID-19 status, age in years and sex. HLA class I and class II types, where available, came from metadata supplied by the sample provider rather than from assay-based typing.

This clone has more than one count but fewer than ten. The specificity of this receptor is unknown. The sample holds no much larger clone one base away, and base qualities are not on file. Study-wide conclusions, independent of this receptor: The quantity of clinical and demographic metadata differed by source and by participant and was supplied without curation.

CDR1 and CDR2 were assigned from the germline V gene (reference sequence) as LNHDA and SQIVND. Including cysteine and phenylalanine, the CDR3 has 19 amino acids. Only the CDR3 part of the read is kept: 57 bases, read in frame from the first base. V loses 6 bases, J loses 4 bases, and the germline ends lie 28 bases apart. Collaborating institutions collected whole blood in K2EDTA tubes following their own protocols. For TCRbeta analysis, collaborators shipped samples as frozen whole blood, isolated PBMCs, or DNA extracted from either of those sample types. TCRbeta CDR3 regions were amplified from genomic DNA using the immunoSEQ Assay, a bias-controlled multiplex PCR. The original methods were these. The number of nucleated cells in each sample was estimated from the amplification of reference gene primers within the assay. To quantify the absolute abundance of each unique TCRbeta CDR3 rearrangement, sequence reads were collapsed and filtered. For each sample, productive Simpson clonality was calculated by taking the square root of Simpson's diversity index across productive rearrangements. Not all clones reach the TCRdb copy of this immuneACCESS table, which keeps in-frame sequences only. Checked studies attribute under half of the gap to unresolved V genes and leave the rest unexplained. That table is the source of V, J and clone size, and D and trimming were worked out from the DNA. This sample lists 55,000 to 75,000 clones; just over 85% were detected once. The ten largest make up 3.2% of the sample.

Recombination joined TRBV19 with TRBJ2-1; 6 matching bases give a weak D call of TRBD2. The TCR originated in a man aged 50 to 60 with active COVID-19. Specimen: peripheral blood. The DNA is TGTGCCAGTAGGCCCCCGGGGGTCCGTAGCGGTATTACTTACAATGAGCAGTTCTTC. Translated, it reads CASRPPGVRSGITYNEQFF.